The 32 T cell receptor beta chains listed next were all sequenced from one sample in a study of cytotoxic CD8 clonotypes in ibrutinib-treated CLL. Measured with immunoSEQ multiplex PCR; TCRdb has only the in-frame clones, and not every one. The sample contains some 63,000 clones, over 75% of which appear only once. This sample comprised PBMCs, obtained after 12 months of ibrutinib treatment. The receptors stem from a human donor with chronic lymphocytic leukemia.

CDR3 loop: CASSPGGGRSYNEQFF. CDR3 DNA: TGTGCCAGCAGCCCCGGTGGAGGGCGATCCTACAATGAGCAGTTCTTC. This chain joins TRBV11-3 and TRBJ2-1; a possible D gene is TRBD2 (6 bases). CDR3 length: 16 residues. V lost 5 bases to trimming and J lost 1 base, with 15 bases between them. CDR1 and CDR2 from the germline V gene are SGHNT and YENEEA. The full variable domain, with the rest looked up from reference TRBV11-3 and TRBJ2-1, is EAGVVQSPRYKIIEKKQPVAFWCNPISGHNTLYWYLQNLGQGPELLIRYENEEAVDDSQLPKDRFSAERLKGVDSTLKIQPAELGDSAVYLCASSPGGGRSYNEQFFGPGTRLTVL.

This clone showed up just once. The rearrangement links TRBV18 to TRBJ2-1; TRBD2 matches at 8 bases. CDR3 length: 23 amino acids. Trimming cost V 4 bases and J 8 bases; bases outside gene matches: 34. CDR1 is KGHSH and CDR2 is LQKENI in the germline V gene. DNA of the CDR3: TGTGCCAGCTCACTCACCGGGAGGAGGGACCGGGGGAAAAAGCGGGAGTTTGTCGATGAGCAGTTCTTC. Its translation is CASSLTGRRDRGKKREFVDEQFF.

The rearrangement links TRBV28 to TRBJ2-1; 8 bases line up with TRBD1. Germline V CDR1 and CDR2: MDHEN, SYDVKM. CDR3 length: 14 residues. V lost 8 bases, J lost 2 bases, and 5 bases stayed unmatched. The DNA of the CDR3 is TGTGCCAGCCTGAGACAGGGGCCCTACAATGAGCAGTTCTTC. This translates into CASLRQGPYNEQFF.

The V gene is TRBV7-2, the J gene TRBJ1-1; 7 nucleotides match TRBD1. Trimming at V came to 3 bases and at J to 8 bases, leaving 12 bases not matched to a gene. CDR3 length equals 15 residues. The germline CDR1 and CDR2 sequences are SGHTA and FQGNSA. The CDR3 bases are TGTGCCAGCAGCTTCAGGGGGAAAGCCGCAAAAGAAGCTTTCTTT. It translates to CASSFRGKAAKEAFF.

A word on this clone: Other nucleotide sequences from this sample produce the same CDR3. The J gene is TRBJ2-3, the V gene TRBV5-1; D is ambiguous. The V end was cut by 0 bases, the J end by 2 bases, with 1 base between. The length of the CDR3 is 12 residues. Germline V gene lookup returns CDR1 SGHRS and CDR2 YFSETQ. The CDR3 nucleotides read TGCGCCAGCAGCTTGGACACAGATACGCAGTATTTT. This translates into CASSLDTDTQYF. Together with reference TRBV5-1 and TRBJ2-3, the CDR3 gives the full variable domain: KAGVTQTPRYLIKTRGQQVTLSCSPISGHRSVSWYQQTPGQGLQFLFEYFSETQRNKGNFPGRFSGRQFSNSRSEMNVSTLELGDSALYLCASSLDTDTQYFGPGTRLTVL.

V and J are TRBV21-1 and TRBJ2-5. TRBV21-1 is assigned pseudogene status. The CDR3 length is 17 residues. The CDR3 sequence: CASSNPGPKKAEETQYF. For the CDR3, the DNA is TGTGCCAGCAGCAACCCGGGACCCAAAAAAGCAGAAGAGACCCAGTACTTC.

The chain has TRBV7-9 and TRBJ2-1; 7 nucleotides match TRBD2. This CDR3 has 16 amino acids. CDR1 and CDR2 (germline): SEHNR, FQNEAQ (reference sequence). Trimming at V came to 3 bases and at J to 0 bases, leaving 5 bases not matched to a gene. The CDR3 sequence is CASSFLAVSSYNEQFF. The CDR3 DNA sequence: TGTGCCAGCAGCTTCCTAGCGGTCAGCTCCTACAATGAGCAGTTCTTC.

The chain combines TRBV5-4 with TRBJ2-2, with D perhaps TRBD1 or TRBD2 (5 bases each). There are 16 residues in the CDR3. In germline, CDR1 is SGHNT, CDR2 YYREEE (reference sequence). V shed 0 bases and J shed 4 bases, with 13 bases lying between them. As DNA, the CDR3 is TGTGCCAGCAGCTTGGGAGCAGGGCGGGTCACCGGGGAGCTGTTTTTT. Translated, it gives CASSLGAGRVTGELFF.

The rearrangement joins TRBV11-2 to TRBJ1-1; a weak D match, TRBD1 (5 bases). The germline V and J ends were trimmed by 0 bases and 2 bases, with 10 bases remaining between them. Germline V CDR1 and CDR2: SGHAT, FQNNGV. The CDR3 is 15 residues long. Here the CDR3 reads CASSLDQRGNTEAFF. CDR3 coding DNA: TGTGCCAGCAGCTTAGATCAGAGGGGTAACACTGAAGCTTTCTTT.

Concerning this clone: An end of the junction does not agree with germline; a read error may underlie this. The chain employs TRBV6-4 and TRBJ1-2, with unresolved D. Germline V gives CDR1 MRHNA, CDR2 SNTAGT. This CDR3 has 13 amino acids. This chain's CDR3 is CAGSDRQGYGYTF. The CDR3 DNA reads TGTGCCGGCAGTGACCGCCAAGGCTATGGCTACACCTTC.

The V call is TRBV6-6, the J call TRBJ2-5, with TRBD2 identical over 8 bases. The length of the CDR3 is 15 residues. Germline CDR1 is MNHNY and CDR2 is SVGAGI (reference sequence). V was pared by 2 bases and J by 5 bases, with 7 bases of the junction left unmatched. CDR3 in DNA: TGTGCCAGCAGTTACAAGCGGGGGCAGATGGAGACCCAGTACTTC. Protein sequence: CASSYKRGQMETQYF.

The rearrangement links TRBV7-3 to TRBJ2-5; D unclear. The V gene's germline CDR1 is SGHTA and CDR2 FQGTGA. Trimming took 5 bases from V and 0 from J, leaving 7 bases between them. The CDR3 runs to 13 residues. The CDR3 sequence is CASSQRHQETQYF. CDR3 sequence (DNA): TGTGCCAGCAGCCAGAGGCACCAAGAGACCCAGTACTTC. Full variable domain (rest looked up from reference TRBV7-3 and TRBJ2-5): GAGVSQTPSNKVTEKGKYVELRCDPISGHTALYWYRQSLGQGPEFLIYFQGTGAADDSGLPNDRFFAVRPEGSVSTLKIQRTERGDSAVYLCASSQRHQETQYFGPGTRLLVL.

The CDR3 nucleotides are TGCGCCAGCAGCTTGCTATCCGCCGCCGCGGGGACCCAGTACTTC. Protein product: CASSLLSAAAGTQYF. The V and J genes are TRBV5-1 and TRBJ2-5, with D possibly matching TRBD2 (5 bases). Trimming took off 1 base at V and 7 bases at J, with 17 bases between the two ends. The CDR3 covers 15 residues. The V gene's germline CDR1 is SGHRS and CDR2 YFSETQ. The full variable domain, its missing parts supplied by reference TRBV5-1 and TRBJ2-5, is KAGVTQTPRYLIKTRGQQVTLSCSPISGHRSVSWYQQTPGQGLQFLFEYFSETQRNKGNFPGRFSGRQFSNSRSEMNVSTLELGDSALYLCASSLLSAAAGTQYFGPGTRLLVL.

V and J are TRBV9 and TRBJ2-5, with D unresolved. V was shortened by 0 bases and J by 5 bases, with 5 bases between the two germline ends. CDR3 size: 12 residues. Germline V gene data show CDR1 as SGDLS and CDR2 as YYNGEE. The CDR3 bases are TGTGCCAGCAGCGTAGATAGGGAGACCCAGTACTTC. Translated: CASSVDRETQYF.

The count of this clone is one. In DNA form, the CDR3 reads TGCGCCAGCAGAGAGGCCGGGACTAGCGGGAGTGGGGAGCAGTACTTC. Amino acids: CASREAGTSGSGEQYF. The chain recombines TRBV10-2 with TRBJ2-7; TRBD2 agrees at 14 bases. CDR3 length equals 16 residues. V was pared by 6 bases and J by 7 bases, with 11 bases of the junction left unmatched. Germline-derived CDR1 and CDR2 are WSHSY and SAAADI.

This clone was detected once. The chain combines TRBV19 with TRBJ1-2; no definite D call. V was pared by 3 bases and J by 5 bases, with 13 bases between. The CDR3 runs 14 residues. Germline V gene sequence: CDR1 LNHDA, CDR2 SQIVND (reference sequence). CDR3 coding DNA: TGTGCCAGTAGTATTCGACCCTTCGGATATGGCTACACCTTC. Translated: CASSIRPFGYGYTF.

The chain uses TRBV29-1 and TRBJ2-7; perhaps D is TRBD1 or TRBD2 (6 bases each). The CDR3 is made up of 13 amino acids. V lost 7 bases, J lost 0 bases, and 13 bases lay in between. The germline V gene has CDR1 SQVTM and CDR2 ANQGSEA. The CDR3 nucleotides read TGCAGCGGTGTCGGGGGCGCCTCCTACGAGCAGTACTTC. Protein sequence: CSGVGGASYEQYF.

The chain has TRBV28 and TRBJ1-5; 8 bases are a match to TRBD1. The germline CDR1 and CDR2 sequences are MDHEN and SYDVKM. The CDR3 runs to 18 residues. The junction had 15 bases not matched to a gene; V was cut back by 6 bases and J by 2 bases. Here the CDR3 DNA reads TGTGCCAGCAGAAACCGGGACAGGTATCCCATTGGCAATCAGCCCCAGCATTTT. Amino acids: CASRNRDRYPIGNQPQHF.

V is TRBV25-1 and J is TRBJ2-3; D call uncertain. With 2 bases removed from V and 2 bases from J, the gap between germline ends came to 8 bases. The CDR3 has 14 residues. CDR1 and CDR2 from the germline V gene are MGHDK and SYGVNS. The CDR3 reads CASSEVQFTDTQYF. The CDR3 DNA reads TGTGCCAGCAGTGAAGTCCAGTTCACAGATACGCAGTATTTT.

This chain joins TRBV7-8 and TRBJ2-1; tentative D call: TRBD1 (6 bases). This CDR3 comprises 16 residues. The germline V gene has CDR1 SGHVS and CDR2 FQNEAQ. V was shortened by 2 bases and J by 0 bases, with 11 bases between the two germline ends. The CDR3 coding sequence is TGTGCCAGCAGCTTAAGGGGGAAAATCTCCTACAATGAGCAGTTCTTC. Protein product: CASSLRGKISYNEQFF.

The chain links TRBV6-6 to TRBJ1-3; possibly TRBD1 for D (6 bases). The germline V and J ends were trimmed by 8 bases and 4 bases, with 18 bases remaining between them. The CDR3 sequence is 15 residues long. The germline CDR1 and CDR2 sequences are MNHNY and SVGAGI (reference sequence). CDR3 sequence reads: CASERSGDPGNTIYF. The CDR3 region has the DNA TGTGCCAGCGAACGATCAGGGGATCCCGGAAACACCATATATTTT.

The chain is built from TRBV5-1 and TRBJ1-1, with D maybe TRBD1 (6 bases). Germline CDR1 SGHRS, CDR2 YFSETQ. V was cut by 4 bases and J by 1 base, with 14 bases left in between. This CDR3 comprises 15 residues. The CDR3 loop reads CASSPGGIKNTEAFF. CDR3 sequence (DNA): TGCGCCAGCAGCCCCGGGGGCATAAAGAACACTGAAGCTTTCTTT.

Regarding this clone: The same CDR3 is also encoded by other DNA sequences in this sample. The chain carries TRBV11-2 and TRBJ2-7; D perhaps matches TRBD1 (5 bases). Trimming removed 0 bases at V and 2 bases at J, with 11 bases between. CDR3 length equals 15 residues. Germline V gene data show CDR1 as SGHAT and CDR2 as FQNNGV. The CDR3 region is CASSLDRQGAYEQYF. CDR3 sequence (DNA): TGTGCCAGCAGCTTAGATCGCCAGGGCGCCTACGAGCAGTACTTC.

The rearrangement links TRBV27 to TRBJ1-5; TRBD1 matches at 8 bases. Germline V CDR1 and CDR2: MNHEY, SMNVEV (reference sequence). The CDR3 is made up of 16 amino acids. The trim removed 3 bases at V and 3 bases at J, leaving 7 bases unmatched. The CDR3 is CASSFLGQVNNQPQHF. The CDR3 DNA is TGTGCCAGCAGTTTTTTGGGACAGGTGAACAATCAGCCCCAGCATTTT.

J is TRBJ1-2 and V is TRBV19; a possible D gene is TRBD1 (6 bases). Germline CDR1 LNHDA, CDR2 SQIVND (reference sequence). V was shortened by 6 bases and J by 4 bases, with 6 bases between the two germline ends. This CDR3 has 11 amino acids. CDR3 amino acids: CASSRGYGYTF. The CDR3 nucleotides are TGTGCCAGTAGCAGGGGCTATGGCTACACCTTC.

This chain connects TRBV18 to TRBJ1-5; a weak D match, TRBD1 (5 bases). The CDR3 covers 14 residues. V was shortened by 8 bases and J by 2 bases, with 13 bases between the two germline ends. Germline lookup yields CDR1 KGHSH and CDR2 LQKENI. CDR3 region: CASQRGERNQPQHF. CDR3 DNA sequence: TGTGCCAGCCAACGGGGGGAACGCAATCAGCCCCAGCATTTT.

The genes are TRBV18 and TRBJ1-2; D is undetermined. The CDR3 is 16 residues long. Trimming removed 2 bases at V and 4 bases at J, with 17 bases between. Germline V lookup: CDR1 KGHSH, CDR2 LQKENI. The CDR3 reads CASSPSSWGTAYGYTF. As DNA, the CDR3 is TGTGCCAGCTCACCAAGCTCATGGGGTACGGCCTATGGCTACACCTTC. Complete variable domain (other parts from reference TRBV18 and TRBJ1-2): NAGVMQNPRHLVRRRGQEARLRCSPMKGHSHVYWYRQLPEEGLKFMVYLQKENIIDESGMPKERFSAEFPKEGPSILRIQQVVRGDSAAYFCASSPSSWGTAYGYTFGSGTRLTVV.

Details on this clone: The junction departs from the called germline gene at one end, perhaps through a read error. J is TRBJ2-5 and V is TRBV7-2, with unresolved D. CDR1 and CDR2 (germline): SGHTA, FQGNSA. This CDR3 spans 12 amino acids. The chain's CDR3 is CASSLDRPPENF. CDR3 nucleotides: TGTGCCAGCAGCTTAGATAGGCCTCCCGAAAACTTC.

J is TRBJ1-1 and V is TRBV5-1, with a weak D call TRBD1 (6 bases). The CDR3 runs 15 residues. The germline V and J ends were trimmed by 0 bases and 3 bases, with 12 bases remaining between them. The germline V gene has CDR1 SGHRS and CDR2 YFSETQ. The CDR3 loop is CASSLAGTPDTEAFF. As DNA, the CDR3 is TGCGCCAGCAGCTTGGCCGGGACACCAGACACTGAAGCTTTCTTT. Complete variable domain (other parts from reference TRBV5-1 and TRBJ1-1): KAGVTQTPRYLIKTRGQQVTLSCSPISGHRSVSWYQQTPGQGLQFLFEYFSETQRNKGNFPGRFSGRQFSNSRSEMNVSTLELGDSALYLCASSLAGTPDTEAFFGQGTRLTVV.

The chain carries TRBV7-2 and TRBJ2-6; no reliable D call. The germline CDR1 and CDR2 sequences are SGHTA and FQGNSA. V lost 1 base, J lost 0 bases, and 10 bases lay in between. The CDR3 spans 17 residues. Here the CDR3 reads CASSLDHFTSGANVLTF. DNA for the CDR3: TGTGCCAGCAGCTTAGACCACTTTACCTCTGGGGCCAACGTCCTGACTTTC.

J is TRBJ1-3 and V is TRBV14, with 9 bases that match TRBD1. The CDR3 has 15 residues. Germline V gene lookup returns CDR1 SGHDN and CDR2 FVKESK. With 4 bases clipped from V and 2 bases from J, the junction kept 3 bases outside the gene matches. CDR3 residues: CASSLGQGPGNTIYF. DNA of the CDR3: TGTGCCAGCAGCCTGGGACAGGGACCTGGAAACACCATATATTTT.

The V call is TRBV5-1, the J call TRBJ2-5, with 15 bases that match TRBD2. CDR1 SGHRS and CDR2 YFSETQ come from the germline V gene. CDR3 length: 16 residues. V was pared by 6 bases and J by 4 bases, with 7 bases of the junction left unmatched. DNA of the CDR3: TGCGCCAGCATCCCCGGACTAGCGGGAGGGCCAGAGACCCAGTACTTC. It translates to CASIPGLAGGPETQYF. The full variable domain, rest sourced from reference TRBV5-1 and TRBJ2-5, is KAGVTQTPRYLIKTRGQQVTLSCSPISGHRSVSWYQQTPGQGLQFLFEYFSETQRNKGNFPGRFSGRQFSNSRSEMNVSTLELGDSALYLCASIPGLAGGPETQYFGPGTRLLVL.